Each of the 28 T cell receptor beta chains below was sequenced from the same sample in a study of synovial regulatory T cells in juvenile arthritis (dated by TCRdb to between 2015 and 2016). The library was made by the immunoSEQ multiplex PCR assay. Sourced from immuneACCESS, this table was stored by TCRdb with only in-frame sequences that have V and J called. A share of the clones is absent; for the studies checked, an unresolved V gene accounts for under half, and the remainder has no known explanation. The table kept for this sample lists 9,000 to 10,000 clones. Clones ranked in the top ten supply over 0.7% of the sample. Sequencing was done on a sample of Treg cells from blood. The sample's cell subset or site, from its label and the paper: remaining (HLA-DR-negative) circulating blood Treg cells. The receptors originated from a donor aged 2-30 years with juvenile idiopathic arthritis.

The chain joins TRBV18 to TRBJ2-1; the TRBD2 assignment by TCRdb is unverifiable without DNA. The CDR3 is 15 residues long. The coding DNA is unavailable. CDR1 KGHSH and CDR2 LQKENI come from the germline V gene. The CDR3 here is CASSLLRESYNEQFF.

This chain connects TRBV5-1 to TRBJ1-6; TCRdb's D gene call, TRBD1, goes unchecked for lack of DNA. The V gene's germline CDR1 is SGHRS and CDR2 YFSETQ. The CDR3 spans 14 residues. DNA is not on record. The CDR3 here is CASRTDIPGSPLHF. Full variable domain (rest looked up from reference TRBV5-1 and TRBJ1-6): KAGVTQTPRYLIKTRGQQVTLSCSPISGHRSVSWYQQTPGQGLQFLFEYFSETQRNKGNFPGRFSGRQFSNSRSEMNVSTLELGDSALYLCASRTDIPGSPLHFGNGTRLTVT.

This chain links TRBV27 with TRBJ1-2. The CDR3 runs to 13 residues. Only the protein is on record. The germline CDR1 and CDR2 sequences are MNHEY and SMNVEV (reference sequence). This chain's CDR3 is CATGAGPYYGYTF.

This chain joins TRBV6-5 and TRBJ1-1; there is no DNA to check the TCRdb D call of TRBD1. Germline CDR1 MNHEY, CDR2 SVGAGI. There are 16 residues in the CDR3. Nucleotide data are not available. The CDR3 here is CASSYSSRGMNTEAFF.

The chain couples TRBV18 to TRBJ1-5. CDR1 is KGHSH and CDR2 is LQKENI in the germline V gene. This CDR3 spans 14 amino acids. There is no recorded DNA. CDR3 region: CASSPVRGNQPQHF.

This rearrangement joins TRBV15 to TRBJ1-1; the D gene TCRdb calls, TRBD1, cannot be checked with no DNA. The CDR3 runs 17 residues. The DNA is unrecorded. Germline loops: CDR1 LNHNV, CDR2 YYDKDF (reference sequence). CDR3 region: CATSREGPDRVNTEAFF.

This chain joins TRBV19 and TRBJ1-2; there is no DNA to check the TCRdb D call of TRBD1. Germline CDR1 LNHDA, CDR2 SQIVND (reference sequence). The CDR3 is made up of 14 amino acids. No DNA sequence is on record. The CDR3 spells CASSMTTANYGYTF.

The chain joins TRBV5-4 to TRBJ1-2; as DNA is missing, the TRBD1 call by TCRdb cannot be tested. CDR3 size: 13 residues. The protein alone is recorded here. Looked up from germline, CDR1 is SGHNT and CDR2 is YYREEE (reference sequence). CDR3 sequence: CASSLDRDYGYTF.

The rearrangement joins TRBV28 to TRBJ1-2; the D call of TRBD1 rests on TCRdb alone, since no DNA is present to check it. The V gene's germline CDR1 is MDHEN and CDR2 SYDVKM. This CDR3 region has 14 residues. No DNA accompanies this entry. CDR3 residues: CASSFEGANYGYTF.

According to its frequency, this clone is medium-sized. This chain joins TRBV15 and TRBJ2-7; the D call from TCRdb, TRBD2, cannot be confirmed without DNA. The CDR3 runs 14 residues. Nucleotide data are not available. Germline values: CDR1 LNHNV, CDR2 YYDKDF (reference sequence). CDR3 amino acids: CATSTSFTLYEQYF.

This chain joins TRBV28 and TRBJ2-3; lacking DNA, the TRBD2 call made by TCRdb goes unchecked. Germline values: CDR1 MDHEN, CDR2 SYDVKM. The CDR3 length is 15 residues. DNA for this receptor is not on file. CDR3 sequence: CASSRTSGRGDTQYF.

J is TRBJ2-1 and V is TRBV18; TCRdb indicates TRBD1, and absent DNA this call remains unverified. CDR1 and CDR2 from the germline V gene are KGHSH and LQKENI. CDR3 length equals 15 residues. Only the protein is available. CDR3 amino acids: CASSLAGGYRNEQFF. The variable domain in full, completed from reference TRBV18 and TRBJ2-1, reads NAGVMQNPRHLVRRRGQEARLRCSPMKGHSHVYWYRQLPEEGLKFMVYLQKENIIDESGMPKERFSAEFPKEGPSILRIQQVVRGDSAAYFCASSLAGGYRNEQFFGPGTRLTVL.

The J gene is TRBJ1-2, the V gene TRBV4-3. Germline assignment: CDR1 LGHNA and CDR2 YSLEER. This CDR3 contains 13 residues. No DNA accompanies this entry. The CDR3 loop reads CASSQGYEHGYTF.

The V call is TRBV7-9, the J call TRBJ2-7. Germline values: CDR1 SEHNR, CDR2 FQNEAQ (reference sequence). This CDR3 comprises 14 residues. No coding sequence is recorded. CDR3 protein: CASRSRDPPYEQYF.

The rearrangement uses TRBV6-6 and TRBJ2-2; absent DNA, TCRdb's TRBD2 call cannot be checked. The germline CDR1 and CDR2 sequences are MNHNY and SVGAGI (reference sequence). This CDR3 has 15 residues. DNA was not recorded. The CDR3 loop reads CASSYGTSGTGELFF.

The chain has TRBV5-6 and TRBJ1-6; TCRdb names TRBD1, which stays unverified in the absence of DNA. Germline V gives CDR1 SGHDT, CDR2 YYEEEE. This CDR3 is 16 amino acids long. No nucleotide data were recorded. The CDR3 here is CASSPRPGTGVSPLHF.

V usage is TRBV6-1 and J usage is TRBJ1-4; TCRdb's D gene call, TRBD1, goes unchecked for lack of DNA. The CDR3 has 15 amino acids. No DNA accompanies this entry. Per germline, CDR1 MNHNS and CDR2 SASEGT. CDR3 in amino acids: CASRQIQADHEKLFF.

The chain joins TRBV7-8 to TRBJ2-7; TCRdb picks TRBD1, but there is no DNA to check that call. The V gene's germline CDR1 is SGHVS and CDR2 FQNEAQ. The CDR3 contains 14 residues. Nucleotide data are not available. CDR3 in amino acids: CASSLTGGGYEQYF. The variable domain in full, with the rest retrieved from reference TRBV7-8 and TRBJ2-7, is GAGVSQSPRYKVAKRGQDVALRCDPISGHVSLFWYQQALGQGPEFLTYFQNEAQLDKSGLPSDRFFAERPEGSVSTLKIQRTQQEDSAVYLCASSLTGGGYEQYFGPGTRLTVT.

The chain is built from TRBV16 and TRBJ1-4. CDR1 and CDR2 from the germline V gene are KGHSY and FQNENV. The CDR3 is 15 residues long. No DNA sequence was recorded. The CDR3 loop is CASSRGTALGEKLFF.

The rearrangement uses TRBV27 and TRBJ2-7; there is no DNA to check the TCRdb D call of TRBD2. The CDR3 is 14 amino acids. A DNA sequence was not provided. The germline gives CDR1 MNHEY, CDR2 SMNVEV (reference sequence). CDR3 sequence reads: CASRPGLARHEQYF.

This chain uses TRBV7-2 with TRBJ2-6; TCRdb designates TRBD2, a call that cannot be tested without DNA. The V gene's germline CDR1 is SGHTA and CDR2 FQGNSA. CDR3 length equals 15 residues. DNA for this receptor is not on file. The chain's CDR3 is CASSLESSGANVLTF.

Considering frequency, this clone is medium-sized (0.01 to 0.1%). CDR3 amino acids: CVSLANVPNEKLFF. V usage is TRBV19 and J usage is TRBJ1-4. The CDR3 runs to 14 residues. Only the protein sequence is given. Germline assignment: CDR1 LNHDA and CDR2 SQIVND (reference sequence). The variable domain in full, with the rest retrieved from reference TRBV19 and TRBJ1-4, is DGGITQSPKYLFRKEGQNVTLSCEQNLNHDAMYWYRQDPGQGLRLIYYSQIVNDFQKGDIAEGYSVSREKKESFPLTVTSAQKNPTAFYLCVSLANVPNEKLFFGSGTQLSVL.

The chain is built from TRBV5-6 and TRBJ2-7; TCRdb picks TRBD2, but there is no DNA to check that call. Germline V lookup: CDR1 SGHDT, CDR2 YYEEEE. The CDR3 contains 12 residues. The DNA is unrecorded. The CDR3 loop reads CASSLYLREQYF. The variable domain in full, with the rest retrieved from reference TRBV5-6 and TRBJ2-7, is DAGVTQSPTHLIKTRGQQVTLRCSPKSGHDTVSWYQQALGQGPQFIFQYYEEEERQRGNFPDRFSGHQFPNYSSELNVNALLLGDSALYLCASSLYLREQYFGPGTRLTVT.

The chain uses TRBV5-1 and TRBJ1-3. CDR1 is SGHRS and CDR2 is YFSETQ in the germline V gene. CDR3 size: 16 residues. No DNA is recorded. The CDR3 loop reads CASSPLGFGSGNTIYF.

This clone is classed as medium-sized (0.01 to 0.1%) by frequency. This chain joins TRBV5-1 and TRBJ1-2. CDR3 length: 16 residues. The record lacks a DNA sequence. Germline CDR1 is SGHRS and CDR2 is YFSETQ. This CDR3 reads CASSPVERAANYGYTF.

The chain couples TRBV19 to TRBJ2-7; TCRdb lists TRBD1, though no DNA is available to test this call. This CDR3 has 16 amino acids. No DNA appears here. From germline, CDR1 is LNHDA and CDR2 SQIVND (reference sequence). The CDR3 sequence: CASSISAGGARYEQYF.

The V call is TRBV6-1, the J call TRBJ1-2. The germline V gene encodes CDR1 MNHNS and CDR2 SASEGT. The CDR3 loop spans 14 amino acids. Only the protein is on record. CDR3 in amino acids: CASSEGPTGNGYTF.

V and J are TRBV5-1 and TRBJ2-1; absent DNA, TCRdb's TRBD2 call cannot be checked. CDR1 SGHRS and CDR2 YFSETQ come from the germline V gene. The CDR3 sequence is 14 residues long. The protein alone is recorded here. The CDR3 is CASSLTSRDNEQFF.